The 5 T cell receptor beta chains presented below share a single source sample, sequenced in a study of blood T cell repertoires in COVID-19 (dated by TCRdb to the early 2020s). The library was produced with the immunoSEQ multiplex PCR assay. The source is immuneACCESS, and TCRdb retained only in-frame sequences with V and J called. Part of the clones is not carried over; for the studies checked, unresolved V genes explain less than half of this, and the remainder is unexplained. A total of over 150,000 clones appear in this sample, just over 85% of them only once. Roughly 7% of the sample is taken by the ten largest. The sequenced sample consisted of peripheral blood. The receptor source for this set is a man aged 45-65 years with active or convalescent COVID-19.

As concerns this clone: Distinct nucleotide sequences in the sample also encode this CDR3. The rearrangement uses TRBV19 and TRBJ2-7, with D unresolved. Trimming stripped 3 bases from V and 2 bases from J, with 11 bases between. The V gene's germline CDR1 is LNHDA and CDR2 SQIVND (reference sequence). The CDR3 loop spans 14 amino acids. The CDR3 nucleotides are TGTGCCAGTAGTATTGGCCAACGAACCTACGAGCAGTACTTC. Translating gives CASSIGQRTYEQYF.

V is TRBV2 and J is TRBJ2-1; a possible D gene is TRBD1 (5 bases). Germline values: CDR1 SNHLY, CDR2 FYNNEI. The CDR3 length is 14 residues. Between the trimmed V and J ends, which lost 3 bases and 5 bases, there was a span of 11 bases. CDR3 in amino acids: CASSDWQGNNEQFF. CDR3 sequence (DNA): TGTGCCAGCAGTGACTGGCAGGGAAACAATGAGCAGTTCTTC.

V and J are TRBV18 and TRBJ2-7; 8 nucleotides match TRBD1. Germline values: CDR1 KGHSH, CDR2 LQKENI. Trimming removed 0 bases from V and 2 bases from J; junction bases left unmatched: 3. The CDR3 runs to 15 residues. CDR3 in amino acids: CASSPPGRGPYEQYF. CDR3 nucleotides: TGTGCCAGCTCACCACCCGGCAGGGGGCCCTACGAGCAGTACTTC.

V is TRBV5-4 and J is TRBJ2-3; 9 positions match TRBD1. Germline V gene data show CDR1 as SGHNT and CDR2 as YYREEE (reference sequence). The CDR3 totals 17 residues. V lost 1 base to trimming and J lost 4 bases; unmatched junction nucleotides: 10. CDR3 coding DNA: TGTGCCAGCAGCTTGACGGGCCGACAGGGGGGTGCAGATACGCAGTATTTT. Translating it yields CASSLTGRQGGADTQYF.

This chain links TRBV7-9 with TRBJ2-5; D is possibly TRBD1 (6 bases). The CDR3 loop spans 13 amino acids. The germline V and J ends were trimmed by 6 bases and 5 bases, with 13 bases remaining between them. Germline-derived CDR1 and CDR2 are SEHNR and FQNEAQ (reference sequence). The CDR3 DNA reads as TGTGCCAGCAGACAGGGTAATAGGGAGACCCAGTACTTC. Encoded protein: CASRQGNRETQYF.